The T cell receptor (beta chain) described here comes from a study of T cells in Graves' hyperthyroidism and ophthalmopathy. General study points: Ophthalmopathy, as predicted by the model, came a median 6.5 months after the prediction. Most thyroid clonotypes expanded above 0.001 appeared in blood too.

A word on this clonotype: Its antigen is unidentified. The junction departs from the called germline gene at one end, perhaps through a read error.

The source material, RNA transcripts, was used to amplify TCR beta CDR3 regions. The HTBI set primed first-round TCR CDR3 RT-PCR. TCRdb reprocessed the multiplex PCR reads via MiXCR and lists one record per CDR3 protein. The top ten hold under 35% of the sample, which has hundreds of thousands of distinct CDR3 sequences, less than 25% seen once. The CDR3 totals 13 residues. Per germline, CDR1 SGHRS and CDR2 YFSETQ. Any patient presenting with uncontrolled infection, other autoimmune disease, pregnancy or lactation was left out. Using more than 7.5 ml of fresh peripheral blood, PBMCs were prepared. The sequencing sample was made of blood. This TCR derives from a man aged 25-45 years with Graves' ophthalmopathy. This sequence joins TRBV5-1 and TRBJ2-7, with TRBD1 as a possible D gene (5 bases). The CDR3 reads CASSHPGIYEQYF. In nucleotides, the CDR3 is TGTGCCAGCAGCCACCCAGGGATCTACGAGCAGTACTTC.